This TCR beta chain originates from a study of a mutant IDH1 vaccine in newly diagnosed glioma. Time point noted: week 47, end of study. A single vaccine dose contained 300 ug of mutant IDH1 20-mer peptide, and topical imiquimod was used with it. This clone occurred a few times. Its antigen remains unknown. Trimming stripped 4 bases from V and 3 bases from J, with 10 bases between. CDR1 and CDR2 (germline): SGHNT, YYREEE (reference sequence). This CDR3 is 14 amino acids long. The repertoire was sequenced with immunoSEQ multiplex PCR; TCRdb's copy has only in-frame clones and lacks some. The sample includes about 94,000 clones, under 90% of them seen just once.

The TCR was taken from a woman in her 50s with glioma. The material was PBMCs, obtained from a glioma patient whose treatment included an IDH1 peptide vaccine. The V call is TRBV5-4, the J call TRBJ1-4, with TRBD1 as a possible D gene (6 bases). DNA for the CDR3: TGTGCCAGCAGCGCCGGGGGCTCTAATGAAAAACTGTTTTTT. Protein product: CASSAGGSNEKLFF. Using reference TRBV5-4 and TRBJ1-4 for the parts outside the CDR3, the full variable domain is ETGVTQSPTHLIKTRGQQVTLRCSSQSGHNTVSWYQQALGQGPQFIFQYYREEENGRGNFPPRFSGLQFPNYSSELNVNALELDDSALYLCASSAGGSNEKLFFGSGTQLSVL.